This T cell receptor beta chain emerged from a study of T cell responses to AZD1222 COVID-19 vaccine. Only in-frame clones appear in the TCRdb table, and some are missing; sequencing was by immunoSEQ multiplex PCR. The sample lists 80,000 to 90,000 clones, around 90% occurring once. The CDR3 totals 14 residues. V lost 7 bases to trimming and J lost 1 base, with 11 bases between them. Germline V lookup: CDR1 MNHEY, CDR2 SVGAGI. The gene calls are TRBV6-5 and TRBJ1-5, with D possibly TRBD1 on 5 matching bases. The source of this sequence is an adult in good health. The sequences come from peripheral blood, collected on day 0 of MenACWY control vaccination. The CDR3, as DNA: TGTGCCAGCATCGAGGGGTTCAGCAATCAGCCCCAGCATTTT. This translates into CASIEGFSNQPQHF.